These 5 T cell receptor beta chains share one sample of origin, sequenced in a study of STAT5B mutations in CD4+ large granular lymphocyte leukemia. The data were produced by immunoSEQ multiplex PCR, yet TCRdb's version contains in-frame clones alone and is incomplete. This sample has some 8,800 clones; roughly 83% occur once, and the top ten carry about two thirds. The material sequenced was PBMCs. The receptor set was obtained from a man in his fifties or sixties with CD4+ T-cell large granular lymphocyte leukemia.

The chain carries TRBV7-3 and TRBJ2-5; TRBD1 agrees at 10 bases. With 5 bases clipped from V and 5 bases from J, the junction kept 8 bases outside the gene matches. The CDR3 runs to 15 residues. CDR1 is SGHTA and CDR2 is FQGTGA in the germline V gene. The CDR3 DNA sequence: TGTGCCAGCAGCCCGGGACAGGGGACGGCGGAGACCCAGTACTTC. The encoded protein is CASSPGQGTAETQYF.

The chain couples TRBV19 to TRBJ2-1, with a tentative D call TRBD2 (6 bases). The V gene lost 9 bases and the J gene lost 4 bases, with 16 bases spanning the gap. CDR3 length: 14 amino acids. Germline CDR1 and CDR2: LNHDA and SQIVND (reference sequence). Here the CDR3 DNA reads TGTGCCAGCGGAGTGGGACGGGAGTACAATGAGCAGTTCTTC. It yields the protein CASGVGREYNEQFF.

J is TRBJ2-1 and V is TRBV27; 7 bases fit TRBD2. Germline V gives CDR1 MNHEY, CDR2 SMNVEV (reference sequence). V trimming: 3 bases; J trimming: 7 bases; junction bases outside the gene matches: 18. The CDR3 sequence is 18 residues long. The CDR3 region is CASSFGYGAGDGVNEQFF. DNA for the CDR3: TGTGCCAGCAGTTTTGGGTATGGGGCGGGAGACGGCGTGAATGAGCAGTTCTTC.

The CDR3: CAPTPERQGRFYEQYF. DNA of the CDR3: TGTGCCCCTACACCCGAACGTCAGGGCAGATTCTACGAGCAGTACTTC. The chain uses TRBV10-3 and TRBJ2-7, with a possible D match to TRBD1 (5 bases). The germline V gene has CDR1 ENHRY and CDR2 SYGVKD. Trimming took 11 bases from V and 3 from J, leaving 26 bases between them. This CDR3 spans 16 amino acids.

The gene calls are TRBV2 and TRBJ1-2; 10 nucleotides align to TRBD1. The V segment lost 10 bases and the J segment 6 bases; nucleotides outside the gene matches: 8. Germline CDR1 and CDR2: SNHLY and FYNNEI. There are 13 residues in the CDR3. CDR3 coding DNA: TGTGCCACCCGCCGGGACAGGGGAAATGGCTACACCTTC. The encoded protein is CATRRDRGNGYTF.